A single sample is the source of the 15 T cell receptor beta chains below, sequenced in a study of regulatory T cells in long-lasting Graves disease. Relying on iRepertoire HTBI primers and Arm-PCR of CDR3 regions, the team built TCR beta libraries. From the multiplex PCR reads, TCRdb called clonotypes with MiXCR, one entry per CDR3 protein. The sample has 700,000 or so distinct CDR3 sequences; about 32% are singletons. The time point denotes: persistent/refractory GD, antithyroid drugs over 5 years with positive TRAb. Following extraction of RNA from PBMCs, that RNA was used to make the TCR library. The sequencing here drew on peripheral blood mononuclear cells (PBMCs), taken when the disease was refractory, from a patient treated with antithyroid drugs. These receptors originate from a female donor with Graves disease.

The V call is TRBV19, the J call TRBJ1-1, with 12 bases aligning to TRBD1. This CDR3 is 17 amino acids long. Losses at the gene ends were 5 bases for V and 4 bases for J; bases not matched to a gene: 11. Germline V gives CDR1 LNHDA, CDR2 SQIVND (reference sequence). The CDR3 nucleotides read TGTGCCAGTAGTTATCCGGGACAGGGGGCGCGGTCCACTGAAGCTTTCTTT. It is translated as CASSYPGQGARSTEAFF.

This clonotype was counted at least ten times. The CDR3 reads CASSPTSGLGESPLHF. The DNA of the CDR3 is TGTGCCAGCAGTCCAACCTCGGGACTGGGGGAATCACCCCTCCACTTT. V usage is TRBV2 and J usage is TRBJ1-6; the D gene is possibly TRBD1 (5 bases). The V and J ends lost 5 bases and 10 bases respectively, with 21 bases between them. This CDR3 contains 16 residues. Germline CDR1 SNHLY, CDR2 FYNNEI.

The gene calls are TRBV12-3 or TRBV12-4 and TRBJ1-3; D unresolved. This CDR3 has 15 amino acids. Trimming removed 6 bases from V and 0 bases from J, with 12 bases in between. CDR3 protein: CASSPGRSSGNTIYF. The DNA of the CDR3 is TGTGCCAGCAGCCCAGGACGGTCCTCTGGAAACACCATATATTTT.

This clonotype was seen just once. The rearrangement links TRBV29-1 to TRBJ1-1, with 9 bases aligning to TRBD1. Trimming took 7 bases from V and 7 from J; bases not matched to a gene: 4. CDR1 and CDR2 (germline): SQVTM, ANQGSEA. This CDR3 comprises 11 residues. This chain's CDR3 is CSGGTGNEAFF. The CDR3 nucleotides are TGCAGCGGCGGGACAGGGAATGAAGCTTTCTTT.

CDR3 nucleotide sequence: TGTGCCAGCAGCTTAACAGGGGGGGGGGCTTTCTTT. Encoded protein: CASSLTGGGAFF. The rearrangement uses TRBV7-2 and TRBJ1-1, with TRBD1 matching over 8 bases. Per the germline V gene, CDR1 is SGHTA and CDR2 is FQGNSA. CDR3 length: 12 residues. Trimming took 2 bases from V and 11 from J; bases not matched to a gene: 4. The whole variable domain, filled in from reference TRBV7-2 and TRBJ1-1, reads GAGVSQSPSNKVTEKGKDVELRCDPISGHTALYWYRQSLGQGLEFLIYFQGNSAPDKSGLPSDRFSAERTGGSVSTLTIQRTQQEDSAVYLCASSLTGGGAFFGQGTRLTVV.

This clonotype was detected a few times. The chain employs TRBV2 and TRBJ1-2; D gene unclear. Trimming took off 6 bases at V and 7 bases at J, with 9 bases between the two ends. Germline lookup yields CDR1 SNHLY and CDR2 FYNNEI. The CDR3 sequence is 11 residues long. The CDR3 is CASRGLGGYTF. In DNA, the CDR3 is TGTGCCAGCAGAGGGTTAGGTGGCTACACCTTC.

V gene TRBV19 combines with J gene TRBJ1-4; TRBD1 agrees at 10 bases. Germline CDR1 and CDR2: LNHDA and SQIVND (reference sequence). With 2 bases clipped from V and 10 bases from J, the junction kept 10 bases outside the gene matches. The CDR3 sequence is 16 residues long. The CDR3: CASSIPSGTGVVKLFF. In DNA form, the CDR3 reads TGTGCCAGTAGTATACCCTCCGGGACAGGGGTCGTAAAACTGTTTTTT. The whole variable domain, remainder taken from reference TRBV19 and TRBJ1-4, is DGGITQSPKYLFRKEGQNVTLSCEQNLNHDAMYWYRQDPGQGLRLIYYSQIVNDFQKGDIAEGYSVSREKKESFPLTVTSAQKNPTAFYLCASSIPSGTGVVKLFFGSGTQLSVL.

This sequence joins TRBV10-3 and TRBJ2-2; 7 nucleotides line up with TRBD2. Germline CDR1 reads ENHRY; CDR2 reads SYGVKD. This CDR3 region has 14 residues. The V gene end was trimmed by 11 bases and the J gene end by 0 bases; junction bases not matched to a gene: 6. CDR3 sequence reads: CAVTSVANTGELFF. The CDR3 DNA sequence: TGTGCCGTCACTAGCGTAGCGAACACCGGGGAGCTGTTTTTT.

V usage is TRBV12-3 or TRBV12-4 and J usage is TRBJ1-5, with D possibly being TRBD1 (6 bases). V lost 6 bases and J lost 3, with 12 bases in between. CDR3 length equals 14 residues. The CDR3 DNA follows: TGTGCCAGCAGACGCGACAGGTTCAATCAGCCCCAGCATTTT. Amino acid sequence: CASRRDRFNQPQHF.

This clonotype was seen at least ten times. V gene TRBV11-1 combines with J gene TRBJ2-5; TRBD2 might be the D (6 bases). This CDR3 contains 14 residues. Germline loops: CDR1 SGHAT, CDR2 FQDESV (reference sequence). The V end was cut by 5 bases, the J end by 2 bases, with 12 bases between. The CDR3 protein is CASSRGENQETQYF. CDR3 coding DNA: TGTGCCAGCAGCCGCGGGGAGAATCAAGAGACCCAGTACTTC.

Written as DNA, the CDR3 is TGTGCCAGCAGTTCCATAGGGGGCCGGGGGTATGGCTACACCTTC. It codes for CASSSIGGRGYGYTF. V usage is TRBV6-2 or TRBV6-3 and J usage is TRBJ1-2; TRBD1 matches 7 bases. CDR1 and CDR2 (germline): MNHEY, SVGEGT. This CDR3 is built from 15 residues. J was trimmed by 5 bases and V by 4 bases; bases with no gene match: 10.

As for this clonotype: A junction end diverges from the germline sequence, so it may reflect a read error. The chain couples TRBV12-3 or TRBV12-4 to TRBJ1-1, with D perhaps matching TRBD1 (6 bases). The CDR3 extends over 16 amino acids. CDR3 residues: CASSLGGQSRNTEAFF. In DNA form, the CDR3 reads TGTGCCAGCAGCTTAGGAGGACAGAGCAGGAACACTGAAGCTTTCTTT.

This clonotype showed up just a few times. J is TRBJ2-1 and V is TRBV27; possible D gene TRBD1, 6 bases. The germline CDR1 and CDR2 sequences are MNHEY and SMNVEV (reference sequence). The CDR3 sequence is 16 residues long. V gave up 6 bases and J gave up 10 bases, with 25 bases separating them. In DNA, the CDR3 is TGTGCCAGCAGAACCATCAGGGGTGCGCGGGTTTGGGAGCAGTTCTTC. Translating it yields CASRTIRGARVWEQFF.

A few counts support this clonotype. The V call is TRBV12-3 or TRBV12-4, the J call TRBJ1-5; 8 bases line up with TRBD1. The V gene end was trimmed by 7 bases and the J gene end by 6 bases; junction bases not matched to a gene: 5. The CDR3 has 13 amino acids. The CDR3 spells CASTVTGVQPQHF. DNA for the CDR3: TGTGCCAGCACCGTGACAGGGGTTCAGCCCCAGCATTTT.

This sequence joins TRBV29-1 and TRBJ2-7, with 7 bases fitting TRBD2. This CDR3 is 11 amino acids long. The V gene's germline CDR1 is SQVTM and CDR2 ANQGSEA. V dropped 6 bases and J dropped 9; count of bases not matched to a gene: 8. In DNA, the CDR3 is TGCAGCGTCCTGGGACTACCGGGGCAGTACTTC. Its protein product is CSVLGLPGQYF.